The source of this T cell receptor (beta chain) is a study of vaccination effects on CD4 cells after COVID-19. In the study overall: Some 2 million PBMC were placed in each well, which was supplemented with approximately 9.9 IU/ml IL-2 and 8.5 to 10 ug/ml peptides.

Of note for this clone: Its antigen is not identified.

Having been cultured for less than 13 days, the cells underwent CD4+ T cell isolation. Everyone in the study got two shots of either the BNT162b2 or mRNA-1273 vaccine. The germline V and J ends were trimmed by 2 bases and 7 bases, with 9 bases remaining between them. CDR3 length equals 13 residues. Germline V gene lookup returns CDR1 KGHSH and CDR2 LQKENI. This table comes from immunoSEQ multiplex PCR, and its TCRdb copy is limited to in-frame clones, with some not included. The sample holds about 66,000 clones, around 85% seen once. The sample here was CD4+ T cells from PBMCs cultured without peptide, taken after COVID-19 vaccination. The chain links TRBV18 to TRBJ1-5; D possibly corresponds to TRBD1 (6 bases). The source is a human donor who received a COVID-19 vaccine. In nucleotides, the CDR3 is TGTGCCAGCTCACCAGGGGGCGAACAGCCCCAGCATTTT. The encoded protein is CASSPGGEQPQHF.